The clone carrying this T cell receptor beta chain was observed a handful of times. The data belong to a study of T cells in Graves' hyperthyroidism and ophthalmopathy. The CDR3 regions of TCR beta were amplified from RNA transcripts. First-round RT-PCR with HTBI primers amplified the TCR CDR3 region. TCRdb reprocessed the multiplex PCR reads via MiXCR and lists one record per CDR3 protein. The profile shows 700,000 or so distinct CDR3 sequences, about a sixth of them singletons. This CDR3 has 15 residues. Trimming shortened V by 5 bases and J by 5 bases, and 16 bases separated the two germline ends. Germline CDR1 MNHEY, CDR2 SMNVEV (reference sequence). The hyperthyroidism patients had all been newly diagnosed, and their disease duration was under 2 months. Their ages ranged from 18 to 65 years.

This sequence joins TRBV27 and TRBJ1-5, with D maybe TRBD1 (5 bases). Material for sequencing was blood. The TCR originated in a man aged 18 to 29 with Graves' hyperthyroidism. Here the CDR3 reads CASSPLWGVDQPQHF. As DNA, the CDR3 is TGTGCCAGCAGTCCACTATGGGGGGTCGATCAGCCCCAGCATTTT.